The 26 T cell receptor beta chains given below trace back to one sample, sequenced in a study of control samples from healthy donors and cancer patients. Sequenced by immunoSEQ multiplex PCR; TCRdb stores in-frame clones only, minus some. The sample includes about 63,000 clones, around 87% of them seen just once. The sequenced sample consisted of PBMCs. The receptor source for this set is a woman aged 60-70 years with lung cancer.

This chain connects TRBV24-1 to TRBJ1-4; the D is unclear. The germline gives CDR1 KGHDR, CDR2 SFDVKD. The CDR3 consists of 14 residues. V was clipped by 11 bases and J by 4 bases, with 16 bases between them. The CDR3 region is CAMRRDTRNEKLFF. In nucleotides, the CDR3 is TGTGCCATGCGAAGAGACACGCGTAATGAAAAACTGTTTTTT.

This clone was seen a handful of times. The rearrangement links TRBV11-2 to TRBJ2-2, with 10 bases lining up with TRBD2. The CDR3 covers 15 residues. With 6 bases clipped from V and 7 bases from J, the junction kept 8 bases outside the gene matches. Germline CDR1 SGHAT, CDR2 FQNNGV. CDR3 in DNA: TGTGCCAGCAGGACAGCGGGAGGGCCCGGCGGGGAGCTGTTTTTT. Translated, it gives CASRTAGGPGGELFF.

The V and J genes are TRBV7-3 and TRBJ2-1, with TRBD2 matching 9 bases. This CDR3 comprises 15 residues. The ends lost 2 bases at V and 5 bases at J; junction bases unmatched: 4. The germline V gene encodes CDR1 SGHTA and CDR2 FQGTGA. CDR3 loop: CASSLGLAGHNEQFF. CDR3 in DNA: TGTGCCAGCAGCTTAGGGCTAGCGGGACACAATGAGCAGTTCTTC.

This sequence joins TRBV6-5 and TRBJ2-2; D unresolved. The length of the CDR3 is 16 residues. In germline, CDR1 is MNHEY, CDR2 SVGAGI. The V and J ends lost 0 bases and 3 bases respectively, with 11 bases between them. The CDR3, as DNA: TGTGCCAGCAGTTACTCGATGGGCAGATACACCGGGGAGCTGTTTTTT. Translated: CASSYSMGRYTGELFF.

This clone was detected once. This chain links TRBV6-6 with TRBJ1-3, with D possibly matching TRBD1 (6 bases). Per the germline V gene, CDR1 is MNHNY and CDR2 is SVGAGI (reference sequence). The germline V and J ends were trimmed by 11 bases and 0 bases, with 17 bases remaining between them. The CDR3 contains 15 residues. The DNA of the CDR3 is TGTGCCCTGGGGGGCGGGAGCCCCTCTGGAAACACCATATATTTT. Its translation is CALGGGSPSGNTIYF.

This chain uses TRBV4-2 with TRBJ1-5, with D tentatively TRBD1 (5 bases). Deletions cut 4 bases from V and 0 bases from J, with 13 bases between. The CDR3 covers 16 residues. Germline lookup yields CDR1 LGHNA and CDR2 YNFKEQ. The CDR3 spells CASSPYLGDSNQPQHF. CDR3 DNA sequence: TGTGCCAGCAGCCCTTATCTGGGGGATAGCAATCAGCCCCAGCATTTT.

This clone was recorded a few times. The chain uses TRBV7-9 and TRBJ2-1; a possible D gene is TRBD2 (5 bases). CDR3 length: 16 residues. The V gene lost 2 bases and the J gene lost 7 bases, with 18 bases spanning the gap. Per the germline V gene, CDR1 is SEHNR and CDR2 is FQNEAQ (reference sequence). CDR3 region: CASSLPSSSRGNEQFF. As DNA, the CDR3 is TGTGCCAGCAGCTTACCATCAAGCTCTCGAGGGAATGAGCAGTTCTTC.

The table lists this clone with a few counts. The rearrangement joins TRBV7-2 to TRBJ2-5; TRBD1 is a possible D gene (5 bases). CDR1 and CDR2 from the germline V gene are SGHTA and FQGNSA. Trimming removed 1 base at V and 6 bases at J, with 12 bases between. This CDR3 is 14 amino acids long. DNA for the CDR3: TGTGCCAGCAGCTTAGAATCAGGGCGAAAGACCCAGTACTTC. Amino acid sequence: CASSLESGRKTQYF. Combining the CDR3 with reference TRBV7-2 and TRBJ2-5 gives the whole variable domain GAGVSQSPSNKVTEKGKDVELRCDPISGHTALYWYRQSLGQGLEFLIYFQGNSAPDKSGLPSDRFSAERTGGSVSTLTIQRTQQEDSAVYLCASSLESGRKTQYFGPGTRLLVL.

In the case of this clone: Additional DNA sequences in this sample encode the identical CDR3. The chain recombines TRBV3-1 (or the pseudogene TRBV3-2) with TRBJ1-1; possibly TRBD1 for D (6 bases). The germline V gene encodes CDR1 LGHDT and CDR2 YNNKEL (reference sequence). The CDR3 runs 12 residues. The ends were cut back, 4 bases at V and 11 bases at J, with 14 bases in the middle. The CDR3 is CASSLTGGEAFF. CDR3 in DNA: TGTGCCAGCAGCCTTACGGGGGGCGAGGCTTTCTTT.

J is TRBJ1-1 and V is TRBV15; D is undetermined. Germline V gene data show CDR1 as LNHNV and CDR2 as YYDKDF (reference sequence). The CDR3 spans 13 residues. With 8 bases removed from V and 0 bases from J, the gap between germline ends came to 10 bases. Here the CDR3 reads CATAQSMNTEAFF. CDR3 DNA sequence: TGTGCCACCGCGCAGTCTATGAACACTGAAGCTTTCTTT. Drawing the rest from reference TRBV15 and TRBJ1-1, the complete variable domain is DAMVIQNPRYQVTQFGKPVTLSCSQTLNHNVMYWYQQKSSQAPKLLFHYYDKDFNNEADTPDNFQSRRPNTSFCFLDIRSPGLGDTAMYLCATAQSMNTEAFFGQGTRLTVV.

The rearrangement links TRBV7-9 to TRBJ1-2; possible D gene TRBD1, 6 bases. CDR3 length: 11 residues. Trimming cost V 4 bases and J 10 bases, with 10 bases left between them. CDR1 is SEHNR, CDR2 FQNEAQ, per germline (reference sequence). The CDR3 coding sequence is TGTGCCAGCAGCTCTACAGGGTACTACACCTTC. It translates to CASSSTGYYTF. Full variable domain (remainder filled in from reference TRBV7-9 and TRBJ1-2): DTGVSQNPRHKITKRGQNVTFRCDPISEHNRLYWYRQTLGQGPEFLTYFQNEAQLEKSRLLSDRFSAERPKGSFSTLEIQRTEQGDSAMYLCASSSTGYYTFGSGTRLTVV.

The genes are TRBV11-1 and TRBJ2-1; either TRBD1 or TRBD2 may supply D (6 bases each). Trimming pared 6 bases from V and 1 base from J, leaving 13 bases between. The CDR3 extends over 15 amino acids. Germline CDR1 reads SGHAT; CDR2 reads FQDESV (reference sequence). CDR3 residues: CASSYTGRSYNEQFF. The CDR3 coding sequence is TGTGCCAGCAGTTATACAGGGAGGTCCTACAATGAGCAGTTCTTC. Drawing the rest from reference TRBV11-1 and TRBJ2-1, the complete variable domain is EAEVAQSPRYKITEKSQAVAFWCDPISGHATLYWYRQILGQGPELLVQFQDESVVDDSQLPKDRFSAERLKGVDSTLKIQPAELGDSAMYLCASSYTGRSYNEQFFGPGTRLTVL.

V is TRBV7-8 and J is TRBJ2-7, with TRBD1 identical over 9 bases. J lost 2 bases, V lost 5 bases, and 4 bases had no gene match. Germline CDR1 reads SGHVS; CDR2 reads FQNEAQ. The CDR3 is 14 amino acids. The CDR3 is CASSDRDRAYEQYF. CDR3 sequence (DNA): TGTGCCAGCAGCGACCGGGACAGGGCCTACGAGCAGTACTTC.

The V call is TRBV7-2, the J call TRBJ1-5; weak D call: TRBD1 (5 bases). Trimming left V 5 bases short and J 4 bases short, with 12 bases between. The CDR3 is 14 residues long. Germline V gene data show CDR1 as SGHTA and CDR2 as FQGNSA. In DNA, the CDR3 is TGTGCCAGCAGCCCCGGGGCCATAAATCAGCCCCAGCATTTT. Residues: CASSPGAINQPQHF.

For the CDR3, the DNA is TGCGCCAGCAGTGATTGGGCAGGGGTGCGATACACCTTC. The encoded protein is CASSDWAGVRYTF. The chain is built from TRBV10-1 and TRBJ1-2, with D possibly being TRBD1 (6 bases). The CDR3 is 13 amino acids. Trimming removed 3 bases at V and 11 bases at J, with 16 bases between. Per the germline V gene, CDR1 is WNHNN and CDR2 is SYGVQD (reference sequence).

This clone was detected once. This chain links TRBV21-1 with TRBJ1-1. TRBV21-1 is a documented pseudogene. This CDR3 region has 16 residues. DNA of the CDR3: TGTGCCAGCAGCGCCCGCACACTTGCGGGCTGCACTGAAGCTTTCTTT. This codes for CASSARTLAGCTEAFF.

The genes are TRBV7-8 and TRBJ2-2; possibly TRBD1 for D (5 bases). V was cut by 6 bases and J by 2 bases, with 7 bases left in between. The CDR3 is 13 amino acids. The germline V gene encodes CDR1 SGHVS and CDR2 FQNEAQ. CDR3 bases: TGTGCCAGCAGGGGGCCTAACACCGGGGAGCTGTTTTTT. Protein product: CASRGPNTGELFF.

The chain carries TRBV27 and TRBJ2-5; the match to TRBD1 covers 7 bases. J was trimmed by 0 bases and V by 5 bases; bases with no gene match: 6. Looked up from germline, CDR1 is MNHEY and CDR2 is SMNVEV (reference sequence). CDR3 length: 15 amino acids. The CDR3 loop is CASSQSRGNQETQYF. The DNA for the CDR3 is TGTGCCAGCAGTCAAAGCAGGGGGAACCAAGAGACCCAGTACTTC.

J is TRBJ2-1 and V is TRBV19, with D possibly called TRBD1 or TRBD2 (5 bases each). Trimming stripped 3 bases from V and 10 bases from J, with 16 bases between. Germline V gene sequence: CDR1 LNHDA, CDR2 SQIVND (reference sequence). This CDR3 region has 14 residues. The CDR3 DNA is TGTGCCAGTAGTATTGAATCCAGGGAGAGGGAGCAGTTCTTC. Translation: CASSIESREREQFF. The full variable domain, its missing parts supplied by reference TRBV19 and TRBJ2-1, is DGGITQSPKYLFRKEGQNVTLSCEQNLNHDAMYWYRQDPGQGLRLIYYSQIVNDFQKGDIAEGYSVSREKKESFPLTVTSAQKNPTAFYLCASSIESREREQFFGPGTRLTVL.

The V gene is TRBV7-8, the J gene TRBJ1-2, with D unclear. The CDR3 consists of 15 residues. Germline assignment: CDR1 SGHVS and CDR2 FQNEAQ. Trimming pared 1 base from V and 6 bases from J, leaving 15 bases between. The CDR3 bases are TGTGCCAGCAGCTTAGGAGGCGCTGAACTAGATGGCTACACCTTC. This translates into CASSLGGAELDGYTF. Complete variable domain (other parts from reference TRBV7-8 and TRBJ1-2): GAGVSQSPRYKVAKRGQDVALRCDPISGHVSLFWYQQALGQGPEFLTYFQNEAQLDKSGLPSDRFFAERPEGSVSTLKIQRTQQEDSAVYLCASSLGGAELDGYTFGSGTRLTVV.

V usage is TRBV6-5 and J usage is TRBJ1-1; D might be TRBD1 (5 bases). With 7 bases removed from V and 4 bases from J, the gap between germline ends came to 16 bases. Germline CDR1 reads MNHEY; CDR2 reads SVGAGI. The CDR3 runs 14 residues. CDR3 DNA sequence: TGTGCCAGCATCCCCGAGCGAGGGGTCACTGAAGCTTTCTTT. Encoded protein: CASIPERGVTEAFF.

V is TRBV6-5 and J is TRBJ2-7; D is perhaps TRBD1 or TRBD2 (6 bases each). V lost 2 bases to trimming and J lost 4 bases, with 15 bases between them. The CDR3 has 15 amino acids. Looked up from germline, CDR1 is MNHEY and CDR2 is SVGAGI. CDR3 sequence reads: CASSYGSGAGYEQYF. CDR3 coding DNA: TGTGCCAGCAGTTACGGGTCGGGGGCAGGGTACGAGCAGTACTTC.

The V gene is TRBV7-2, the J gene TRBJ2-1; 10 nucleotides line up with TRBD2. Trimming at V came to 4 bases and at J to 4 bases, leaving 4 bases not matched to a gene. This CDR3 is built from 15 residues. Germline V gives CDR1 SGHTA, CDR2 FQGNSA. The CDR3 protein is CASSSQRGGYNEQFF. The CDR3 bases are TGTGCCAGCAGCTCCCAGCGGGGGGGTTACAATGAGCAGTTCTTC.

This clone was picked up a small number of times. The chain uses TRBV6-5 and TRBJ1-4; the match to TRBD1 covers 7 bases. The length of the CDR3 is 16 residues. The germline V gene encodes CDR1 MNHEY and CDR2 SVGAGI. V shed 4 bases, J shed 6 bases, and the junction held 11 bases outside the gene matches. As DNA, the CDR3 is TGTGCCAGCAGTTCCCCCCGGACAGGTGGTGATGAAAAACTGTTTTTT. Translating gives CASSSPRTGGDEKLFF.

The chain carries TRBV2 and TRBJ2-7, with 8 bases aligning to TRBD1. CDR1 is SNHLY, CDR2 FYNNEI, per germline. The CDR3 is made up of 14 amino acids. V lost 7 bases to trimming and J lost 2 bases; unmatched junction nucleotides: 7. The DNA for the CDR3 is TGTGCCAGCATCACTACAGGGGGAACCTACGAGCAGTACTTC. Its protein product is CASITTGGTYEQYF.

The chain has TRBV12-3 or TRBV12-4 and TRBJ2-3; D is ambiguous. CDR3 length: 12 amino acids. Trimming took 5 bases from V and 2 from J, leaving 5 bases between them. The DNA for the CDR3 is TGTGCCAGCAGTCGATACACAGATACGCAGTATTTT. Protein product: CASSRYTDTQYF.